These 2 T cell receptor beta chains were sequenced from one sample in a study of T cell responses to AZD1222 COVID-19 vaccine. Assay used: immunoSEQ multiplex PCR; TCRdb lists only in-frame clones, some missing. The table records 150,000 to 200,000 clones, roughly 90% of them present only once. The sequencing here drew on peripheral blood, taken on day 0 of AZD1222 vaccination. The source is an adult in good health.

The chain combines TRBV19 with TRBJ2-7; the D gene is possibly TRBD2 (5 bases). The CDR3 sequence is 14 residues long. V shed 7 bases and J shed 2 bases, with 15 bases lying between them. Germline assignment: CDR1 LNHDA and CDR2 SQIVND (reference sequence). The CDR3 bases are TGTGCCAGTACCACCAGCCGAGGGACCTACGAGCAGTACTTC. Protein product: CASTTSRGTYEQYF. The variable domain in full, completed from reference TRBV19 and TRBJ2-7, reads DGGITQSPKYLFRKEGQNVTLSCEQNLNHDAMYWYRQDPGQGLRLIYYSQIVNDFQKGDIAEGYSVSREKKESFPLTVTSAQKNPTAFYLCASTTSRGTYEQYFGPGTRLTVT.

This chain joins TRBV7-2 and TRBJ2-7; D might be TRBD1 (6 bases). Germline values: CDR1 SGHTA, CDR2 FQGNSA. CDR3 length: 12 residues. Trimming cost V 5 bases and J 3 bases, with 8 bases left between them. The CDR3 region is CASSLQGYEQYF. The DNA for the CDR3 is TGTGCCAGCAGCCTACAGGGCTACGAGCAGTACTTC. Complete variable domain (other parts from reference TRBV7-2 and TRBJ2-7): GAGVSQSPSNKVTEKGKDVELRCDPISGHTALYWYRQSLGQGLEFLIYFQGNSAPDKSGLPSDRFSAERTGGSVSTLTIQRTQQEDSAVYLCASSLQGYEQYFGPGTRLTVT.